The 19 T cell receptor beta chains in this list originate from one sample, sequenced in a study of cytomegalovirus exposure and HLA in healthy donors. Repertoires were generated with immunoSEQ multiplex PCR, while TCRdb's copy carries only in-frame clones and drops some. The table shows roughly 100,000 clones, with 85% occurring only once. The sequencing input was PBMCs. The receptors here all came from a man aged 18 to 35 in good health and CMV-seropositive.

The gene calls are TRBV11-3 and TRBJ2-1, with TRBD2 matching over 7 bases. Germline loops: CDR1 SGHNT, CDR2 YENEEA. This CDR3 comprises 16 residues. V lost 2 bases and J lost 4; bases outside the gene matches: 8. The CDR3 is CASSLSGLAVYNEQFF. The CDR3, as DNA: TGTGCCAGCAGCTTATCGGGCCTAGCGGTGTACAATGAGCAGTTCTTC.

V usage is TRBV4-1 and J usage is TRBJ1-1, with 8 bases identical to TRBD1. In germline, CDR1 is MGHRA, CDR2 YSYEKL. The CDR3 contains 15 residues. Germline trimming cut 7 bases from V and 1 base from J; bases unmatched to any gene: 8. This chain's CDR3 is CASNPTGEGNTEAFF. In nucleotides, the CDR3 is TGCGCCAGCAACCCGACAGGGGAAGGGAACACTGAAGCTTTCTTT.

The chain has TRBV6-6 and TRBJ1-1; possible D gene TRBD1, 5 bases. V was shortened by 6 bases and J by 1 base, with 9 bases between the two germline ends. The CDR3 totals 13 residues. CDR1 is MNHNY and CDR2 is SVGAGI in the germline V gene (reference sequence). CDR3 region: CASRIRANTEAFF. The CDR3 region has the DNA TGTGCCAGCAGGATCAGGGCGAACACTGAAGCTTTCTTT.

J is TRBJ2-1 and V is TRBV7-3; TRBD1 agrees at 7 bases. Germline lookup yields CDR1 SGHTA and CDR2 FQGTGA. This CDR3 has 16 amino acids. V was pared by 4 bases and J by 10 bases, with 16 bases of the junction left unmatched. The CDR3 here is CASSSPGDSPSTEQFF. CDR3 DNA sequence: TGTGCCAGCAGCTCCCCCGGGGACAGTCCCTCTACGGAGCAGTTCTTC. Variable domain in full (rest from reference TRBV7-3 and TRBJ2-1): GAGVSQTPSNKVTEKGKYVELRCDPISGHTALYWYRQSLGQGPEFLIYFQGTGAADDSGLPNDRFFAVRPEGSVSTLKIQRTERGDSAVYLCASSSPGDSPSTEQFFGPGTRLTVL.

The chain carries TRBV7-2 and TRBJ2-4; D possibly corresponds to TRBD2 (6 bases). The CDR3 sequence is 15 residues long. The V end was cut by 2 bases, the J end by 4 bases, with 12 bases between. In germline, CDR1 is SGHTA, CDR2 FQGNSA. The CDR3: CASSLWAGSKNIQYF. DNA of the CDR3: TGTGCCAGCAGCTTATGGGCGGGGAGTAAAAACATTCAGTACTTC.

The chain has TRBV28 and TRBJ1-5, with 8 bases fitting TRBD1. The germline V gene encodes CDR1 MDHEN and CDR2 SYDVKM. There are 14 residues in the CDR3. V was pared by 5 bases and J by 4 bases, with 4 bases of the junction left unmatched. CDR3 loop: CASSPWTGNQPQHF. The CDR3 DNA reads as TGTGCCAGCAGTCCATGGACAGGGAATCAGCCCCAGCATTTT.

The J gene is TRBJ2-5, the V gene TRBV28; D possibly corresponds to TRBD2 (6 bases). The CDR3 loop spans 14 amino acids. The V gene lost 4 bases and the J gene lost 1 base, with 10 bases spanning the gap. Germline CDR1 reads MDHEN; CDR2 reads SYDVKM. CDR3: CASSSGTFQETQYF. The CDR3 DNA follows: TGTGCCAGCAGTTCCGGGACTTTCCAAGAGACCCAGTACTTC.

The rearrangement uses TRBV29-1 and TRBJ1-1, with 7 bases lining up with TRBD1. V lost 6 bases and J lost 2; bases outside the gene matches: 12. This CDR3 region has 15 residues. Per germline, CDR1 SQVTM and CDR2 ANQGSEA. The CDR3 bases are TGCAGCGTCGACAGGGCGAATTCCCGCAACACTGAAGCTTTCTTT. This codes for CSVDRANSRNTEAFF. The full variable domain, rest sourced from reference TRBV29-1 and TRBJ1-1, is SAVISQKPSRDICQRGTSLTIQCQVDSQVTMMFWYRQQPGQSLTLIATANQGSEATYESGFVIDKFPISRPNLTFSTLTVSNMSPEDSSIYLCSVDRANSRNTEAFFGQGTRLTVV.

In this sample, this clone turned up once. The junction shows a germline mismatch at one end, possibly a read error. CDR3 loop: CASSVSTGHPLNTGELFF. The CDR3 coding sequence is TGTGCCAGCAGTGTATCTACAGGACACCCACTGAACACCGGGGAGCTGTTTTTT. The chain is built from TRBV27 and TRBJ2-2; a possible D gene is TRBD1 (5 bases). CDR1 is MNHEY and CDR2 is SMNVEV in the germline V gene (reference sequence). The CDR3 has 18 residues.

The chain links TRBV5-1 to TRBJ2-5, with D uncertain. Germline CDR1 SGHRS, CDR2 YFSETQ. The length of the CDR3 is 14 residues. V was cut by 0 bases and J by 9 bases, with 15 bases left in between. The CDR3 region has the DNA TGCGCCAGCAGCTTGGCCCCAGGCGAGATGGCCCAGTACTTC. Amino acids: CASSLAPGEMAQYF.

The chain carries TRBV5-4 and TRBJ2-3, with 8 positions matching TRBD2. V gave up 4 bases and J gave up 2 bases; unmatched junction bases: 6. The V gene's germline CDR1 is SGHNT and CDR2 YYREEE (reference sequence). The CDR3 is made up of 15 amino acids. CDR3 sequence reads: CASSRLAPSTDTQYF. In DNA form, the CDR3 reads TGTGCCAGCAGCAGACTAGCGCCTTCCACAGATACGCAGTATTTT. Full variable domain (outside the CDR3, taken from reference TRBV5-4 and TRBJ2-3): ETGVTQSPTHLIKTRGQQVTLRCSSQSGHNTVSWYQQALGQGPQFIFQYYREEENGRGNFPPRFSGLQFPNYSSELNVNALELDDSALYLCASSRLAPSTDTQYFGPGTRLTVL.

This chain uses TRBV5-8 with TRBJ1-1; D not certain. V lost 1 base to trimming and J lost 3 bases, with 10 bases between them. This CDR3 contains 14 residues. Looked up from germline, CDR1 is SGHTS and CDR2 is YDEGEE. The CDR3 sequence: CASSLSPGDTEAFF. The CDR3 DNA sequence: TGTGCCAGCAGCTTGTCCCCGGGAGACACTGAAGCTTTCTTT. The full variable domain, its missing parts supplied by reference TRBV5-8 and TRBJ1-1, is EAGVTQSPTHLIKTRGQQATLRCSPISGHTSVYWYQQALGLGLQFLLWYDEGEERNRGNFPPRFSGRQFPNYSSELNVNALELEDSALYLCASSLSPGDTEAFFGQGTRLTVV.

The chain combines TRBV5-1 with TRBJ2-1, with TRBD2 matching 8 bases. CDR1 and CDR2 (germline): SGHRS, YFSETQ. V lost 4 bases, J lost 9 bases, and 6 bases stayed unmatched. The CDR3 covers 13 residues. CDR3 residues: CASSLMTSVEQFF. The CDR3 DNA reads as TGCGCCAGCAGCCTGATGACTAGCGTTGAGCAGTTCTTC.

This chain uses TRBV28 with TRBJ1-2; TRBD1 is a possible D gene (6 bases). The V and J ends lost 6 bases and 5 bases respectively, with 10 bases between them. The germline V gene has CDR1 MDHEN and CDR2 SYDVKM. CDR3 size: 12 residues. CDR3 bases: TGTGCCAGCAGCCCTACAGGGTATGGCTACACCTTC. Translating gives CASSPTGYGYTF.

This sequence joins TRBV30 and TRBJ2-7; 8 bases agree with TRBD1. Losses at the gene ends were 5 bases for V and 7 bases for J; bases not matched to a gene: 10. Germline loops: CDR1 GTSNPN, CDR2 SVGIG (reference sequence). The length of the CDR3 is 13 residues. The CDR3 loop reads CAWARQGLGEQYF. Written as DNA, the CDR3 is TGTGCCTGGGCAAGACAGGGGTTAGGGGAGCAGTACTTC.

The chain joins TRBV28 to TRBJ1-2, with D possibly TRBD1 on 6 matching bases. CDR1 is MDHEN, CDR2 SYDVKM, per germline. The CDR3 totals 15 residues. The ends were cut back, 3 bases at V and 2 bases at J, with 13 bases in the middle. CDR3: CASSFGSTGNYGYTF. In nucleotides, the CDR3 is TGTGCCAGCAGTTTTGGGTCGACAGGAAACTATGGCTACACCTTC.

The CDR3 DNA sequence: TGTGCCAGCAGACCAGGGGAAGGGCAGCCCCAGCATTTT. Amino acid sequence: CASRPGEGQPQHF. This sequence joins TRBV27 and TRBJ1-5; TRBD1 is a possible D gene (6 bases). The germline CDR1 and CDR2 sequences are MNHEY and SMNVEV (reference sequence). The CDR3 sequence is 13 residues long. Trimming left V 6 bases short and J 7 bases short, with 13 bases between.

The chain couples TRBV5-1 to TRBJ2-1; 14 bases align to TRBD2. CDR1 SGHRS and CDR2 YFSETQ come from the germline V gene. V shed 4 bases and J 4 bases; nucleotides not matched to a gene: 7. The CDR3 length is 17 residues. CDR3 protein: CASSGGTSGRGYNEQFF. CDR3 DNA sequence: TGCGCCAGCAGCGGAGGGACTAGCGGGAGAGGGTACAATGAGCAGTTCTTC.

The V and J genes are TRBV5-6 and TRBJ2-7; 8 bases match TRBD1. V trimming: 3 bases; J trimming: 3 bases; junction bases outside the gene matches: 2. The length of the CDR3 is 13 residues. Germline loops: CDR1 SGHDT, CDR2 YYEEEE. For the CDR3, the DNA is TGTGCCAGCAGCTCTGGACAGGGCTACGAGCAGTACGTC. Residues: CASSSGQGYEQYV.